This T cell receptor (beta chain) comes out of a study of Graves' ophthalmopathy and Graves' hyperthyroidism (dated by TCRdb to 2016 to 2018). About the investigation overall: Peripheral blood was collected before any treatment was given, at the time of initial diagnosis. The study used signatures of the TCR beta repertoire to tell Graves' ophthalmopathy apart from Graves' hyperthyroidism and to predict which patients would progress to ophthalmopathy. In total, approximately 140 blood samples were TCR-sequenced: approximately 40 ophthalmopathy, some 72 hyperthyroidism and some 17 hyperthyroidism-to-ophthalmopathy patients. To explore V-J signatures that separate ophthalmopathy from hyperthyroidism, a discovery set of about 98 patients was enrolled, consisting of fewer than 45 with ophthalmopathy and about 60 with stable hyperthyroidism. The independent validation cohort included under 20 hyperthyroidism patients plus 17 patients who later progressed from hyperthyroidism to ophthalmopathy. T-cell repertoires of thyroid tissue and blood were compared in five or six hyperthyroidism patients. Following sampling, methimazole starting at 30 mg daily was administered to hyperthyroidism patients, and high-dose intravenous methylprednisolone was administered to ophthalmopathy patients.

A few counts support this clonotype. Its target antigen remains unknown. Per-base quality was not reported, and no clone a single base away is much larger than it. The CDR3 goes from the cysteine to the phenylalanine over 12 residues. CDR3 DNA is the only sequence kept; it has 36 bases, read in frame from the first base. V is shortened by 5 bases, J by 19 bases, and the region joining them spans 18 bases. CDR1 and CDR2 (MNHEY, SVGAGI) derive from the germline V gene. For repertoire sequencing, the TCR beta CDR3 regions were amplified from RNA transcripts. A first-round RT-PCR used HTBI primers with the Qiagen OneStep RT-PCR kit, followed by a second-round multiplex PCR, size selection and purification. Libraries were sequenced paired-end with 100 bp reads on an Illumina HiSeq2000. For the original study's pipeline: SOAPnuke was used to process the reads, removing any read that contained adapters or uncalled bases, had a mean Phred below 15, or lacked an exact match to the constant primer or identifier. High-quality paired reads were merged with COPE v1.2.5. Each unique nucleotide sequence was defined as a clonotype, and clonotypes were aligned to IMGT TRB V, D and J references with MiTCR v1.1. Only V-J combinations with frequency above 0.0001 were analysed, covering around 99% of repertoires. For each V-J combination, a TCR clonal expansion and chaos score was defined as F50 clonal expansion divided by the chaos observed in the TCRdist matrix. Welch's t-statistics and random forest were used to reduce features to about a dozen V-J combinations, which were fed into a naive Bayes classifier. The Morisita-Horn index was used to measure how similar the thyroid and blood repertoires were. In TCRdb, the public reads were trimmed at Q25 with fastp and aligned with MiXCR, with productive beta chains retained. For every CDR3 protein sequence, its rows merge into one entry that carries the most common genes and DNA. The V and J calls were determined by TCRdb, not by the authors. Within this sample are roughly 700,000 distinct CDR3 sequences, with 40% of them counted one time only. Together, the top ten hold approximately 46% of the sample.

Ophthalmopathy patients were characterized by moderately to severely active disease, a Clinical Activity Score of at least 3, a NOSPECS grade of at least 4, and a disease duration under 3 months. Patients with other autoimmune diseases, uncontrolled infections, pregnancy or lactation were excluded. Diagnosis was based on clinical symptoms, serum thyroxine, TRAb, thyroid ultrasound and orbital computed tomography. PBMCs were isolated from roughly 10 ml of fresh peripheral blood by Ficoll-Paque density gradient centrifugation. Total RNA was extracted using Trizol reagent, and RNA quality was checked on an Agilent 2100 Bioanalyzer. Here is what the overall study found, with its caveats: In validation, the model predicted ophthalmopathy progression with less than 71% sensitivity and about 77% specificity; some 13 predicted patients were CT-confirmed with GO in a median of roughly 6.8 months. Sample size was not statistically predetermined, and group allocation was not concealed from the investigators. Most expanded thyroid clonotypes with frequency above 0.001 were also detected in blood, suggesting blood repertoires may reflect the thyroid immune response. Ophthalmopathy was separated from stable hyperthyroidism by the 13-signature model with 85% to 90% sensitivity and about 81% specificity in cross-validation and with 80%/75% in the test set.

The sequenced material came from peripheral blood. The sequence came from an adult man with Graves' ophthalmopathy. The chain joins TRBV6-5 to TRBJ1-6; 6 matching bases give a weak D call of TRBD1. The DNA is TGTGCCAGCAGTCCGAATTCCGGGACACTGCACTTT. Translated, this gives CASSPNSGTLHF.